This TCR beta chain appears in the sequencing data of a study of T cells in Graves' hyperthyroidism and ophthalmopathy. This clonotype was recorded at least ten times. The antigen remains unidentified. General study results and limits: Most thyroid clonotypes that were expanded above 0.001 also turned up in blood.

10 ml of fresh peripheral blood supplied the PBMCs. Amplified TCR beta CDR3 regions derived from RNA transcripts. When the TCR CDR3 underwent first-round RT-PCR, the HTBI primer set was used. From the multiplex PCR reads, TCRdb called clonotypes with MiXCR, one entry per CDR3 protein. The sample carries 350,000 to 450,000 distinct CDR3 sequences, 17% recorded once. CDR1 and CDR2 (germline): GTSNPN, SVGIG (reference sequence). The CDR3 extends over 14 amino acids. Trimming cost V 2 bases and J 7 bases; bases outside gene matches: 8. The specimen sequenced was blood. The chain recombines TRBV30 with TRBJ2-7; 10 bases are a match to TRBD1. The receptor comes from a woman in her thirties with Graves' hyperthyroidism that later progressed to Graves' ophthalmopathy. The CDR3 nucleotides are TGTGCCTGGAGTCCCCCCGGGACAGGGGTTGAGCAGTACTTC. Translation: CAWSPPGTGVEQYF.